These 11 T cell receptor beta chains were all obtained from the same sample, sequenced in a study of control samples from healthy donors and cancer patients. Repertoires were generated with immunoSEQ multiplex PCR, while TCRdb's copy carries only in-frame clones and drops some. The table has some 110,000 clones, 85% to 90% seen once. The sequencing sample was made of PBMCs. Receptors originate from a woman between 50 and 59 years old with colorectal cancer.

The chain employs TRBV12-3 or TRBV12-4 and TRBJ1-2; D uncertain. The CDR3 totals 13 residues. Trimming removed 8 bases at V and 2 bases at J, with 12 bases between. In DNA form, the CDR3 reads TGTGCCAGCTCGAGGAACAGCAACTATGGCTACACCTTC. It codes for CASSRNSNYGYTF.

By its share, this clone is medium-sized. This sequence joins TRBV6-1 and TRBJ1-2; D uncertain. The germline V gene encodes CDR1 MNHNS and CDR2 SASEGT. The CDR3 has 12 residues. V lost 2 bases and J 2 bases, leaving 3 bases between the germline ends. The CDR3 loop reads CASSETNYGYTF. Here the CDR3 DNA reads TGTGCCAGCAGTGAAACGAACTATGGCTACACCTTC.

CDR3 sequence reads: CASSPGTSYEQYF. Here the CDR3 DNA reads TGTGCCAGCTCCCCAGGGACTTCCTACGAGCAGTACTTC. The chain combines TRBV18 with TRBJ2-7; D is possibly TRBD2 (6 bases). V dropped 6 bases and J dropped 1 base, with 10 bases sitting between them. This CDR3 is 13 amino acids long. CDR1 and CDR2 (germline): KGHSH, LQKENI.

The rearrangement joins TRBV3-1 (or the pseudogene TRBV3-2) to TRBJ1-1; weak D call: TRBD1 (5 bases). CDR1 LGHDT and CDR2 YNNKEL come from the germline V gene (reference sequence). V shed 3 bases and J shed 5 bases, with 7 bases lying between them. There are 12 residues in the CDR3. The CDR3 loop is CASSQRGTEAFF. The CDR3 nucleotides read TGTGCCAGCAGCCAGAGGGGAACTGAAGCTTTCTTT.

This chain uses TRBV19 with TRBJ1-5; D remains unclear. The germline CDR1 and CDR2 sequences are LNHDA and SQIVND (reference sequence). Trimming removed 4 bases from V and 0 bases from J, with 13 bases in between. This CDR3 has 16 amino acids. CDR3 DNA sequence: TGTGCCAGTAGTAACCACCAACGGAGTAGCAATCAGCCCCAGCATTTT. It encodes CASSNHQRSSNQPQHF.

The J gene is TRBJ2-3, the V gene TRBV30; no definite D call. The CDR3 has 13 residues. V lost 3 bases, J lost 2 bases, and 9 bases lay in between. Germline V lookup: CDR1 GTSNPN, CDR2 SVGIG (reference sequence). The chain's CDR3 is CAWSKGLTDTQYF. The CDR3 DNA sequence: TGTGCCTGGAGCAAAGGCCTCACAGATACGCAGTATTTT.

V and J are TRBV7-3 and TRBJ2-5; TRBD1 might be the D (6 bases). This CDR3 region has 13 residues. The germline V gene encodes CDR1 SGHTA and CDR2 FQGTGA. Trimming left V 5 bases short and J 2 bases short, with 9 bases between. The CDR3 is CASSLDRQETQYF. CDR3 DNA: TGTGCCAGCAGCCTCGACAGGCAAGAGACCCAGTACTTC.

This chain joins TRBV19 and TRBJ2-1; possible D gene TRBD2, 5 bases. The ends were cut back, 0 bases at V and 7 bases at J, with 10 bases in the middle. The CDR3 is 14 residues long. Germline V gene lookup returns CDR1 LNHDA and CDR2 SQIVND (reference sequence). This CDR3 is CASSIDWSGNEQFF. The CDR3 DNA reads TGTGCCAGTAGTATAGACTGGTCGGGAAATGAGCAGTTCTTC. The entire variable domain, with the rest obtained from reference TRBV19 and TRBJ2-1, is as follows: DGGITQSPKYLFRKEGQNVTLSCEQNLNHDAMYWYRQDPGQGLRLIYYSQIVNDFQKGDIAEGYSVSREKKESFPLTVTSAQKNPTAFYLCASSIDWSGNEQFFGPGTRLTVL.

The chain recombines TRBV7-6 with TRBJ2-4; no definite D call. This CDR3 region has 13 residues. The V gene lost 5 bases and the J gene lost 0 bases, with 5 bases spanning the gap. Germline loops: CDR1 SGHVS, CDR2 FNYEAQ. The CDR3, as DNA: TGTGCCAGCAGCACCCTAGCCAAAAACATTCAGTACTTC. Residues: CASSTLAKNIQYF.

The CDR3 loop is CASSRKHRDTEAFF. The CDR3 region has the DNA TGTGCCAGCAGTCGAAAACATAGGGACACTGAAGCTTTCTTT. The chain joins TRBV3-1 (or the pseudogene TRBV3-2) to TRBJ1-1, with D unresolved. The germline V gene has CDR1 LGHDT and CDR2 YNNKEL (reference sequence). This CDR3 region has 14 residues. The V and J ends lost 6 bases and 3 bases respectively, with 14 bases between them.

The chain couples TRBV29-1 to TRBJ1-2; 11 nucleotides line up with TRBD1. The germline CDR1 and CDR2 sequences are SQVTM and ANQGSEA. V was pared by 5 bases and J by 14 bases, with 7 bases of the junction left unmatched. This CDR3 has 11 residues. This CDR3 reads CSVLDRGPGTF. In DNA form, the CDR3 reads TGCAGCGTTTTGGACAGGGGGCCAGGGACCTTC.